This T cell receptor beta chain emerged from a study of T cell clonality in common variable immunodeficiency. Libraries were prepared by immunoSEQ multiplex PCR; TCRdb keeps only in-frame clonotypes and omits some of them. The sample holds 50,000 or so clones, and no clone turns up only once. This clone was found a few times. From the germline J gene comes the end of the CDR3, since the read stops 3 residues before it. Germline lookup yields CDR1 SGHRS and CDR2 YFSETQ. This CDR3 has 14 amino acids. V dropped 0 bases and J dropped 4 bases, with 8 bases sitting between them. Sample: peripheral blood mononuclear cells. J is TRBJ2-1 and V is TRBV5-1; D is undetermined. This TCR derives from a person between 18 and 75 years old in good health. This CDR3 is CASSLETPYNEQFF. The covered CDR3 bases are TGCGCCAGCAGCTTGGAAACTCCGTACAATGAG. Based on the CDR3 plus reference TRBV5-1 and TRBJ2-1, the full variable domain is KAGVTQTPRYLIKTRGQQVTLSCSPISGHRSVSWYQQTPGQGLQFLFEYFSETQRNKGNFPGRFSGRQFSNSRSEMNVSTLELGDSALYLCASSLETPYNEQFFGPGTRLTVL.